The 6 T cell receptor beta chains listed next were all sequenced from one sample in a study of OX40 agonist ivuxolimab in advanced cancers. The method was immunoSEQ multiplex PCR; TCRdb's version includes in-frame clones alone and lacks a portion of them. There are tens of thousands of clones in the sample; 80% to 90% occur only once, and roughly an eighth lies in the top ten. This specimen consisted of CD4+ or CD8+ T cells sorted from blood, obtained in a trial of the OX40 agonist ivuxolimab. Source of these receptors: an adult with an advanced solid tumor such as melanoma, head and neck, liver or kidney cancer.

V usage is TRBV10-3 and J usage is TRBJ2-1; D is unresolved. This CDR3 spans 13 amino acids. Trimming cost V 0 bases and J 7 bases, with 7 bases left between them. Germline V gene sequence: CDR1 ENHRY, CDR2 SYGVKD. CDR3 sequence reads: CAISESEVNEQFF. The CDR3 DNA follows: TGTGCCATCAGTGAGTCAGAGGTTAATGAGCAGTTCTTC.

V usage is TRBV4-2 and J usage is TRBJ2-5; D is unresolved. The CDR3 sequence is 14 residues long. Trimming took off 0 bases at V and 3 bases at J, with 8 bases between the two ends. Germline CDR1 LGHNA, CDR2 YNFKEQ. The CDR3 protein is CASSQEGFEETQYF. The CDR3 DNA is TGTGCCAGCAGCCAAGAGGGCTTTGAAGAGACCCAGTACTTC.

The rearrangement links TRBV6-1 to TRBJ2-2, with 7 bases fitting TRBD2. V trimming: 3 bases; J trimming: 6 bases; junction bases outside the gene matches: 13. The CDR3 is 17 amino acids. CDR1 and CDR2 (germline): MNHNS, SASEGT. CDR3 amino acids: CASSELATGGVSGELFF. DNA of the CDR3: TGTGCCAGCAGTGAGCTAGCGACGGGAGGTGTATCCGGGGAGCTGTTTTTT.

The chain links TRBV11-2 to TRBJ1-2, with D tentatively TRBD1 (5 bases). The ends were cut back, 4 bases at V and 13 bases at J, with 22 bases in the middle. Germline CDR1 and CDR2: SGHAT and FQNNGV. This CDR3 spans 14 amino acids. CDR3 coding DNA: TGTGCCAGCAGCTCGAGCGGGGCAGGCGAGTCCTTCACCTTC. Its protein is CASSSSGAGESFTF.

This chain joins TRBV27 and TRBJ2-1; D not resolved. Germline V lookup: CDR1 MNHEY, CDR2 SMNVEV (reference sequence). Trimming shortened V by 6 bases and J by 1 base, and 10 bases separated the two germline ends. The CDR3 has 14 residues. CDR3 sequence: CASSEMGSYNEQFF. The CDR3 region has the DNA TGTGCCAGCAGCGAAATGGGGTCCTACAATGAGCAGTTCTTC.

The chain carries TRBV27 and TRBJ1-2; D remains unclear. V was cut by 6 bases and J by 4 bases, with 6 bases left in between. The CDR3 is 11 residues long. The germline V gene encodes CDR1 MNHEY and CDR2 SMNVEV (reference sequence). The CDR3, as DNA: TGTGCCAGCAGAACCTCCTATGGCTACACCTTC. Residues: CASRTSYGYTF.